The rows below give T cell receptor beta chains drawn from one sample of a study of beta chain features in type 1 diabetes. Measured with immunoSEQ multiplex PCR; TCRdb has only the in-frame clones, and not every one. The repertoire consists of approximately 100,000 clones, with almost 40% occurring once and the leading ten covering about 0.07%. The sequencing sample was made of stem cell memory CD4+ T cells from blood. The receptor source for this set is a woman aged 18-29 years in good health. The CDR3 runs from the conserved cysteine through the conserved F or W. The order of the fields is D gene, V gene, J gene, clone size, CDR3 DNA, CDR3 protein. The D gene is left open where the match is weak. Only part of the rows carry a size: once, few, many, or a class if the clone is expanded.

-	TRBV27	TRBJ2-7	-	TGTGCCAGCAGAGTTCGCGGGGGCCCCTACGAGCAGTACTTC	CASRVRGGPYEQYF
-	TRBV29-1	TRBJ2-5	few	TGCAGCGTTGAAGATCTTCGGAGGGGTGGTCGGGAGACCCAGTACTTC	CSVEDLRRGGRETQYF
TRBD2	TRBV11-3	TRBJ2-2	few	TGTGCCTCCCCAGGCCCTAGCGGGGAGTCGAACACCGGGGAGCTGTTTTTT	CASPGPSGESNTGELFF
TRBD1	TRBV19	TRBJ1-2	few	TGTGCCAGTAGGAGACAGGGTGCTAACTATGGCTACACCTTC	CASRRQGANYGYTF
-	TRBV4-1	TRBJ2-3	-	TGCGCCAGCAGCCAATCTCCAGGGGCGCGGACAGATACGCAGTATTTT	CASSQSPGARTDTQYF
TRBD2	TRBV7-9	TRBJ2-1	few	TGTGCCAGCAGCTTAAGGGCGGCGGGAGTATGGAATGAGCAGTTCTTC	CASSLRAAGVWNEQFF
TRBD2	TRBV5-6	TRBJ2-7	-	TGTGCCAGCAGCCAGGGACTAGCGCGGGGCTACGAGCAGTACTTC	CASSQGLARGYEQYF
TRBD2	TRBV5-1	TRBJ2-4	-	TGCGCCAGCAGCTTGGCTGGACTAGCGGGAATGCAAAACATTCAGTACTTC	CASSLAGLAGMQNIQYF
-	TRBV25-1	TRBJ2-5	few	TGTGCCAGCCTGGACAGATTGACCCAGTACTTC	CASLDRLTQYF
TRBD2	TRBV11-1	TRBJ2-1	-	TGTGCCAGCAGCTTGACTAGCAAGAGGTTGGGGCATGAGCAGTTCTTC	CASSLTSKRLGHEQFF
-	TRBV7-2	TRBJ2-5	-	TGTGCCAGCAGCTTAAGTCACCTAATCGGAGAGACCCAGTACTTC	CASSLSHLIGETQYF
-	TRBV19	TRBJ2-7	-	TGTGCCAGTAGTATCAGGGAAGGAGGGGTCTACGAGCAGTACTTC	CASSIREGGVYEQYF
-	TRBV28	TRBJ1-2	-	TGTGCCAGCAGTTTCCCGACAGTCCTTTCGGGCTACACCTTC	CASSFPTVLSGYTF
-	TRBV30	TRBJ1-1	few	TGTGCCTGGAGTGTGGAGGGGGAAGCTTTCTTT	CAWSVEGEAFF
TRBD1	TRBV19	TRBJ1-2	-	TGTGCCAGTACCCAACAGGGGTCAGCTAACTATGGCTACACCTTC	CASTQQGSANYGYTF
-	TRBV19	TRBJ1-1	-	TGTGCCAGTAGTTTACAGGGTCTCACTGAAGCTTTCTTT	CASSLQGLTEAFF
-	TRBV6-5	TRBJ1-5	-	TGTGCCAGCCGGACAGTTAGCAATCAGCCCCAGCATTTT	CASRTVSNQPQHF
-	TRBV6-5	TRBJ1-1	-	TGTGCCAGCCTACGGGGGACTGAAGCTTTCTTT	CASLRGTEAFF
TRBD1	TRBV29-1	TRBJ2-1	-	TGCAGCGTTGATAACGGACAGGGGGCAAATGAGCAGTTCTTC	CSVDNGQGANEQFF
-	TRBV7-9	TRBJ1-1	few	TGTGCCAGCAGCCCCCGGACGGGAGGGATGAACACTGAAGCTTTCTTT	CASSPRTGGMNTEAFF
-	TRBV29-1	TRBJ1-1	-	TGCAGCGTTGAAGATATATGGAGAGAGGCTTTCTTT	CSVEDIWREAFF
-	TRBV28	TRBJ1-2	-	TGTGCCGCCAGGAGGGTTTTGAATGGCTACACCTTC	CAARRVLNGYTF
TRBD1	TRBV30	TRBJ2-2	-	TGTGCCTGGAGCCTCCGGGACAGGAACACCGGGGAGCTGTTTTTT	CAWSLRDRNTGELFF
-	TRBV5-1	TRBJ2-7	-	TGCGCCAGCAGCCCATGTACGGGGTGCGAGCAGTACTTC	CASSPCTGCEQYF
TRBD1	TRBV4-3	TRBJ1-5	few	TGCGCCAGCAGCCGGAGTCGACAGGGACCTCAGCCCCAGCATTTT	CASSRSRQGPQPQHF
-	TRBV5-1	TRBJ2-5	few	TGCGCCAGCAGCCCCGGACTGGGACAAGAGACCCAGTACTTC	CASSPGLGQETQYF
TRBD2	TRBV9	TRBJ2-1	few	TGTGCCAGCAGCGGGGGGGCTAGCGGGAGGATTCGCGAGCAGTTCTTC	CASSGGASGRIREQFF
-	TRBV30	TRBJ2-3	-	TGTGCCTGGAGTGTACCCCGGAGGGATACGCAGTATTTT	CAWSVPRRDTQYF
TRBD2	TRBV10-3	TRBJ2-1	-	TGTGCCATCAGTGAGTGGAGACTAGCGGGGTACAATGAGCAGTTCTTC	CAISEWRLAGYNEQFF
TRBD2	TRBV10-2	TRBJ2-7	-	TGCGCCAGCAGTTCGGGACTAGCGGTCGGGGGTTACGAGCAGTACTTC	CASSSGLAVGGYEQYF
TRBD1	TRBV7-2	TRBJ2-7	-	TGTGCCAGCAGCTTAAGCAGGGGGCCTGACGAGCAGTACTTC	CASSLSRGPDEQYF
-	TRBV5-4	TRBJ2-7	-	TGTGCCAGCAGGGTGGGGACATACGGTCCCTACGAGCAGTACTTC	CASRVGTYGPYEQYF
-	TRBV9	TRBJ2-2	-	TGTGCCAGCAGCCTAGCAGCGGCGAACACCGGGGAGCTGTTTTTT	CASSLAAANTGELFF
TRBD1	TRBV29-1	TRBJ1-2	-	TGCAGCGTCATTACCCGGGACAGGTGGAAGGATGGCTACACCTTC	CSVITRDRWKDGYTF
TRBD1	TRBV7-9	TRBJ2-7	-	TGTGCCAGCAGCATCCCCGGGACAGGGAGGTACGAGCAGTACTTC	CASSIPGTGRYEQYF
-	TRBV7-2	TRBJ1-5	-	TGTGCCAGCAGCATGAGGGGGGGGAGCAATCAGCCCCAGCATTTT	CASSMRGGSNQPQHF
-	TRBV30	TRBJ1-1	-	TGTGCCTGGGATCAGGGGACTGAAGCTTTCTTT	CAWDQGTEAFF
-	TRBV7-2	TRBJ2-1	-	TGTGCCAGCAGCTTTCTGGGGGCGGACAATGAGCAGTTCTTC	CASSFLGADNEQFF
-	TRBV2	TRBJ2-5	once	TGTGCCAGCAGTGAATACCGGCGTAGCGGAGTATGGGAGACCCAGTACTTC	CASSEYRRSGVWETQYF
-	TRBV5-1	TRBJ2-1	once	TGCGCCAGCAGCTTGCTCCTAAGCTCCTACAATGAGCAGTTCTTC	CASSLLLSSYNEQFF
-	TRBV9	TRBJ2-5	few	TGTGCCAGCAGCGTAGAAGTGGCAGGGGAGACCCAGTACTTC	CASSVEVAGETQYF
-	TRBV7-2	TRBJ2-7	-	TGTGCCAGCAGCCCCTCGGGCTCCTACGAGCAGTACTTC	CASSPSGSYEQYF
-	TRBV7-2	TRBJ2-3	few	TGTGCCAGCAGCATCCAAGGGAGAAGGGGCACAGATACGCAGTATTTT	CASSIQGRRGTDTQYF
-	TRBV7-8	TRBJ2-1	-	TGTGCCAGCAGCTTAGTAGCGTACAATGAGCAGTTCTTC	CASSLVAYNEQFF
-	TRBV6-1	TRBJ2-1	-	TGTGCCAGCATGTCGAGGGCTGGTGAGCAGTTCTTC	CASMSRAGEQFF
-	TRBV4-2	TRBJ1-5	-	TGTGCCAGCAGCCAAGATTGGGGGGACCTTTCGGCCCAGCATTTT	CASSQDWGDLSAQHF
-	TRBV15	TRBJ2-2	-	TGTGCCACCAGTCTCACTTACGACGGGGAGCTGTTTTTT	CATSLTYDGELFF
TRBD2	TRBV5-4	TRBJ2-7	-	TGTGCCAGCAGCTTGGGGTCAGCGGGGGACATCTACGAGCAGTACTTC	CASSLGSAGDIYEQYF